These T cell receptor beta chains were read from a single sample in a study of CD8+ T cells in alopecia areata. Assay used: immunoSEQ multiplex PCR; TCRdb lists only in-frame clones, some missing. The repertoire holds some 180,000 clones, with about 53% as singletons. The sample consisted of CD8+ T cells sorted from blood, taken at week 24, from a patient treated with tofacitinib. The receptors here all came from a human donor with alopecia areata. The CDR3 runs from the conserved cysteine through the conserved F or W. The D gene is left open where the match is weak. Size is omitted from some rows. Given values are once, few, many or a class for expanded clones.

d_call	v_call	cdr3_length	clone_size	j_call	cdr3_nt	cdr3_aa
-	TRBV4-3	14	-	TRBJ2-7	TGCGCCAGCAGCCAAGACCGAACAGTCGACGAGCAGTACTTC	CASSQDRTVDEQYF
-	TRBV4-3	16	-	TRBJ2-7	TGCGCCAGCAGCCAGGAAGGCGGGGACTGGACCTACGAGCAGTACTTC	CASSQEGGDWTYEQYF
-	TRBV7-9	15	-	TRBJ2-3	TGTGCCAGCAGCCCGACCGGGGGCGCCACAGATACGCAGTATTTT	CASSPTGGATDTQYF
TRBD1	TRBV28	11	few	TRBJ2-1	TGTGCCAGCATGCGGGACAGGGAGCAGTTCTTC	CASMRDREQFF
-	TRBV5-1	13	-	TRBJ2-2	TGCGCCAGCAGGTTGGGAGGAACCGGGGAGCTGTTTTTT	CASRLGGTGELFF
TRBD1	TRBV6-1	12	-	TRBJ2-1	TGTGCCAGCAGTGATGGGGGACAGGAACAGTTCTTC	CASSDGGQEQFF
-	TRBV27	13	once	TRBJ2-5	TGTGCCAGCAGTTCTCAACTTCAAGAGACCCAGTACTTC	CASSSQLQETQYF
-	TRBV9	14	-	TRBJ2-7	TGTGCCAGCAGCCTCCGTCCTACCCCCCACGAGCAGTACTTC	CASSLRPTPHEQYF
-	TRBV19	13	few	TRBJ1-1	TGTGCCAGTAGTATCGGCACGAACACTGAAGCTTTCTTT	CASSIGTNTEAFF
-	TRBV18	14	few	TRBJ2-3	TGTGCCAGCTCACCTGGACAAAGCACAGATACGCAGTATTTT	CASSPGQSTDTQYF
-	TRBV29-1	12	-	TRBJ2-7	TGCAGCGTTGCAGGGAACTCCTACGAGCAGTACTTC	CSVAGNSYEQYF
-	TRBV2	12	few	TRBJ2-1	TGTGCCAGCAGTGAGTTAAACAATGAGCAGTTCTTC	CASSELNNEQFF
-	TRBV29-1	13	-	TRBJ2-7	TGCAGCGTGGAGGACAGACAAACCTACGAGCAGTACTTC	CSVEDRQTYEQYF
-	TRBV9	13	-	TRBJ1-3	TGTGCCAGCACCGGGGAATCTGGAAACACCATATATTTT	CASTGESGNTIYF
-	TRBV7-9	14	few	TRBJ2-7	TGTGCCAGCAGCCTGGACGGGCGTACTAATGAGCAGTACTTC	CASSLDGRTNEQYF
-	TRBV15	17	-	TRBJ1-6	TGTGCCACCAGCGCAGGACTAGAGGGCTCCTATAATTCACCCCTCCACTTT	CATSAGLEGSYNSPLHF
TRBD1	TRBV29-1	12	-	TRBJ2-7	TGCAGCGTAGCCGGGACAGAAACCGAGCAGTACTTC	CSVAGTETEQYF
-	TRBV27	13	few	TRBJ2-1	TGTGCCAGCAGTTTATCGGGGGGCCGTGAGCAGTTCTTC	CASSLSGGREQFF
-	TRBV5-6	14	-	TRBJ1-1	TGTGCCAGCAGCTTGAGTCTAAGTAACACTGAAGCTTTCTTT	CASSLSLSNTEAFF
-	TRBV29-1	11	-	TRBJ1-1	TGCAGCGGTGGAGGAAACACTGAAGCTTTCTTT	CSGGGNTEAFF
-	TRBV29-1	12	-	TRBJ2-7	TGCAGCGTTGAAGATAAGTCCTACGAGCAGTACTTC	CSVEDKSYEQYF
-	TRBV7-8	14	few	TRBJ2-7	TGTGCCAGCAGCATACGGGACAAGACCTACGAGCAGTACTTC	CASSIRDKTYEQYF
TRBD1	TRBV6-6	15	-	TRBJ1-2	TGTGCCATCAGCCGGGACAGTTTCTCAAACTATGGCTACACCTTC	CAISRDSFSNYGYTF
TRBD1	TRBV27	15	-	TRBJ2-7	TGTGCCAGCAGTCTGCAATACAGGGGGCCGTACGAGCAGTACTTC	CASSLQYRGPYEQYF
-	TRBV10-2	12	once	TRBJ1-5	TGCGCCAGCAGTGAGTTTGGAAGGGCCCAGCATTTT	CASSEFGRAQHF